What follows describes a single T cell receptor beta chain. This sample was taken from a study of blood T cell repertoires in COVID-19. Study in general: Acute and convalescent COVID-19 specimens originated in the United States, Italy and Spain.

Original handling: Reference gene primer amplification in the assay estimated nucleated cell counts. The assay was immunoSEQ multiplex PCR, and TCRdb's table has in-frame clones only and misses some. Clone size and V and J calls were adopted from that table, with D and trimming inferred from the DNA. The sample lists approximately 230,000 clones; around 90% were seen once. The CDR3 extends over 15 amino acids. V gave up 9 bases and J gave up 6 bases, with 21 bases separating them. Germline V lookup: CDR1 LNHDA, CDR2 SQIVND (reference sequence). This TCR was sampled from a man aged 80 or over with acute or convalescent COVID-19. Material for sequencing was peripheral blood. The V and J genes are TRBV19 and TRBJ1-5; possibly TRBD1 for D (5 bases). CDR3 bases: TGTGCCAGCAAGAATTCTCAGGGTTACGGTCAGCCCCAGCATTTT. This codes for CASKNSQGYGQPQHF.